This TCR beta chain was captured in a study of lung T cells in sarcoidosis with Löfgren's syndrome. Overall study: Löfgren's syndrome patients were the main repertoire analysis focus.

Study-level results: Shared TRAV12-1 and TRBV2 CDR3 motifs across Löfgren's syndrome patients reportedly suggested public CD4+ TCRs. Löfgren's syndrome patients reportedly showed greatest TRAV12-1 and TRBV2 expansion versus controls. These T cells were suggested, not shown, to recognize a putative antigen.

This clonotype turned up a few times. The antigen is unknown. TCRdb re-analysed the reads in MiXCR, keeping a single row per CDR3 protein. The table includes more than 50,000 distinct CDR3 sequences, 21% detected once. Germline loops: CDR1 LGHDT, CDR2 YNNKEL (reference sequence). This CDR3 contains 13 residues. V was cut by 4 bases and J by 4 bases, with 10 bases left in between. Sequenced sample: CD4+ T cells from PBMCs. The clonotype originates from a human donor with sarcoidosis (Löfgren's syndrome or another form), or a control subject (not recorded which). V gene TRBV3-1 combines with J gene TRBJ2-5; D call uncertain. The CDR3 DNA reads as TGTGCCAGCAGCCGGAACGACGGAGAGACCCAGTACTTC. Amino acid sequence: CASSRNDGETQYF.